This TCR beta chain appears in the sequencing data of a study of T-cell memory formation after mild COVID-19. Study summary: TCR clusters were largely donor specific. Study-wide points: The finding that pre-infection memory included some responding clones suggested that cross-reactive memory joined. Whereas later expanders leaned CD4+, clones contracting day 15 to 85 showed a balanced CD4/CD8 makeup.

This clonotype was seen more than once but under ten times. Its antigen is not known. TCRdb re-called the 5' RACE reads with MiXCR, one entry per CDR3 protein. The data hold over 400,000 distinct CDR3 sequences, with 20% to 30% observed a single time. This CDR3 has 15 amino acids. Trimming left V 5 bases short and J 2 bases short, with 13 bases between. Germline assignment: CDR1 SGHNT and CDR2 YENEEA. The sample taken for sequencing was PBMCs or a T cell subset sorted from them (not recorded which). The receptor's source is an adult woman who had mild COVID-19 (a few samples of this study predate the infection). Cell type and time point are not known. The V and J genes are TRBV11-3 and TRBJ1-3; TRBD1 might be the D (6 bases). CDR3 amino acids: CASSRGQTTGNTIYF. The CDR3 coding sequence is TGTGCCAGCAGCCGGGGGCAGACGACTGGAAACACCATATATTTT.